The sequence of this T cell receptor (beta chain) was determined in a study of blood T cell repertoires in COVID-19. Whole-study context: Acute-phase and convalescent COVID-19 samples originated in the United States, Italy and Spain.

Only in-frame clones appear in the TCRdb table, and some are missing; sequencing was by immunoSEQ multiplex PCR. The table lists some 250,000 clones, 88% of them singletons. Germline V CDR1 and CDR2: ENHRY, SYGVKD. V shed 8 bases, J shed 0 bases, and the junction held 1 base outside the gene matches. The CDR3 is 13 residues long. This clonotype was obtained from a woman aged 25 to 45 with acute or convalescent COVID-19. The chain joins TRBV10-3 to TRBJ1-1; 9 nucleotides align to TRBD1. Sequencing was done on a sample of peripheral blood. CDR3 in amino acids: CAIGQGMNTEAFF. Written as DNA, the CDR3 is TGTGCCATCGGACAGGGGATGAACACTGAAGCTTTCTTT.